The entry below describes one T cell receptor beta chain. Trimming cost V 0 bases and J 8 bases, with 13 bases left between them. The CDR3 extends over 14 amino acids. Germline CDR1 and CDR2: MNHEY and SVGAGI. The record originates from a study of blood T cell repertoires in COVID-19. Study in general: PBMCs, B-cell-depleted T cells, or T cells were the source of the cDNA or gDNA that made up the material.

Sequencing used immunoSEQ multiplex PCR; TCRdb keeps in-frame clones, though not all of them. This table has 95,000 to 150,000 clones, nearly 90% appearing once. The sequenced material came from peripheral blood. The clonotype originates from a woman aged 60-75 years with COVID-19, enrolled during active disease. The V call is TRBV6-5, the J call TRBJ1-2; no clear D. The CDR3 region has the DNA TGTGCCAGCAGTTACTCAGGCCGACTTGGCGGCTACACCTTC. This encodes CASSYSGRLGGYTF.